This TCR beta chain is from a study of control samples from healthy donors and cancer patients. The assay was immunoSEQ multiplex PCR, and TCRdb's table has in-frame clones only and misses some. The sample comprises 100,000 to 150,000 clones, roughly 89% of which are singletons, and just over 7.5% rests with the top ten. Per the germline V gene, CDR1 is SGHDN and CDR2 is FVKESK. Trimming cost V 4 bases and J 7 bases, with 11 bases left between them. There are 13 residues in the CDR3. The chain couples TRBV14 to TRBJ2-1; the D is unclear. This receptor was taken from a man aged 45-65 years with head and neck cancer. Sample: PBMCs. The CDR3 reads CASSLSLVNEQFF. The CDR3 bases are TGTGCCAGCAGCCTCTCCCTGGTTAATGAGCAGTTCTTC.